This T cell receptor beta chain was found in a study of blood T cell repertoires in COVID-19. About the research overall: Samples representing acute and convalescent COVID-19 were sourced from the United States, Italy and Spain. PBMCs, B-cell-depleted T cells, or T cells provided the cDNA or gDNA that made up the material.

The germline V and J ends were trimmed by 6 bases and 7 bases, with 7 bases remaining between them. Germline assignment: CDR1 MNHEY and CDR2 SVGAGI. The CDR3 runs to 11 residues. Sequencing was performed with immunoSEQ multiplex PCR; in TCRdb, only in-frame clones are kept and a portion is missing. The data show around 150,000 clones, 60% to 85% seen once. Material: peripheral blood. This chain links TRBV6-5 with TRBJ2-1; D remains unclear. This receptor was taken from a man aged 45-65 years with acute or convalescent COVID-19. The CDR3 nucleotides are TGTGCCAGCAGCCCAGGTAATGAGCAGTTCTTC. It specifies CASSPGNEQFF.